This paragraph reports one T cell receptor beta chain. With ten immunoSEQ deep assay plates, unsorted PBMC DNA underwent sequencing. Clones were sequenced by immunoSEQ multiplex PCR, and TCRdb holds only the in-frame ones, with some missing. This repertoire shows around 440,000 clones, around 77% found once; its top ten account for around 13%. This sample was included in a study of shared clonotypes between healthy human individuals. For the study at large: Donors, aged 18 to 49, were a couple of women and three men.

All of the donors resided in Nashville, Tennessee, and each was a Caucasian adult. This sequence was found in a woman aged 40 to 49 in good health. Some clones in this sample may be carry-over from other donors' samples. The sample taken for sequencing was PBMCs.

CDR3 in DNA: TGTGCCAGCAGCTTAGCGCAGGAAAGGGTTTGGTATGGCTACACCTTC. Its protein is CASSLAQERVWYGYTF. The V gene is TRBV7-9, the J gene TRBJ1-2; D remains unclear. V lost 0 bases and J 5 bases, leaving 16 bases between the germline ends. In germline, CDR1 is SEHNR, CDR2 FQNEAQ (reference sequence). The length of the CDR3 is 16 residues.